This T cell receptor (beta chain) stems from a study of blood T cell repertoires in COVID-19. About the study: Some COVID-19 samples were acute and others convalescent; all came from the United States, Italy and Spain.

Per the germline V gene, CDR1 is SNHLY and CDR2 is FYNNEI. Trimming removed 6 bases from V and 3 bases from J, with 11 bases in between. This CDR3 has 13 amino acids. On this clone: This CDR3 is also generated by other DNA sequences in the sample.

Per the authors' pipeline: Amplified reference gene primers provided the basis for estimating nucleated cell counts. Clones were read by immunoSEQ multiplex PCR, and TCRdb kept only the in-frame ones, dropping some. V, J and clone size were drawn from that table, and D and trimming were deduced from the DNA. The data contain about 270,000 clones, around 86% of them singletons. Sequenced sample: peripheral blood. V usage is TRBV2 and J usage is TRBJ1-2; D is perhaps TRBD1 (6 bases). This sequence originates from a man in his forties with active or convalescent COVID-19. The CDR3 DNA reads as TGTGCCAGCAGACCGGGACAATACTATGGCTACACCTTC. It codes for CASRPGQYYGYTF.